The clone carrying this T cell receptor (beta chain) was picked up a small number of times. This sample was taken from a study of T-cell reconstitution after alpha-beta-depleted transplantation in children. The CDR3 totals 14 residues. V gave up 6 bases and J gave up 5 bases; unmatched junction bases: 8. Unique molecular identifiers were built into the TCRbeta library. TCRdb passed the PCR reads through MiXCR, listing each CDR3 protein once. The table lists hundreds of thousands of distinct CDR3 sequences, around 10% of them singletons, with 5% to 7% in the top ten. V usage is TRBV12-3 or TRBV12-4 and J usage is TRBJ1-2, with 8 bases lining up with TRBD1. This TCR derives from a human donor who donated a stem cell graft to a child with acute lymphoblastic leukemia. The sequenced sample was PBMCs from the stem cell graft donor, obtained from the stem cell graft. The chain's CDR3 is CASSVTGGGYGYTF. CDR3 DNA: TGTGCCAGCAGCGTTACAGGGGGGGGTTATGGCTACACCTTC.